This T cell receptor beta chain was captured by sequencing in a study of spatial heterogeneity in lung cancer. Study conclusions and caveats: Tumoral mutation counts were tracked by counts of expanded intratumoral alpha and beta TCRs.

Time point here: sample taken at primary tumor resection. Unsorted tumor, nontumor lung tissue or cryopreserved PBMC supplied the whole RNA. TCRdb used MiXCR to reprocess the 5' RACE reads, holding one entry per CDR3 protein. The sample carries under 9,500 distinct CDR3 sequences, 8.2% recorded once. This CDR3 has 10 residues. The germline V gene has CDR1 DFQATT and CDR2 SNEGSKA (reference sequence). V lost 6 bases to trimming and J lost 3 bases, with 4 bases between them. By share, this clonotype ranks as medium-sized (0.01 to 0.1%). Its matching antigen is unknown. Because the library targeted alpha chains, this beta chain is an off-target read whose size means little.

This chain connects TRBV20-1 to TRBJ2-3; D unclear. This sample comprised lung tumor tissue, obtained at surgery. This TCR was sampled from a male donor with early-stage non-small cell lung cancer. CDR3 bases: TGCAGTGCCCGTACAGATACGCAGTATTTT. Its protein is CSARTDTQYF.